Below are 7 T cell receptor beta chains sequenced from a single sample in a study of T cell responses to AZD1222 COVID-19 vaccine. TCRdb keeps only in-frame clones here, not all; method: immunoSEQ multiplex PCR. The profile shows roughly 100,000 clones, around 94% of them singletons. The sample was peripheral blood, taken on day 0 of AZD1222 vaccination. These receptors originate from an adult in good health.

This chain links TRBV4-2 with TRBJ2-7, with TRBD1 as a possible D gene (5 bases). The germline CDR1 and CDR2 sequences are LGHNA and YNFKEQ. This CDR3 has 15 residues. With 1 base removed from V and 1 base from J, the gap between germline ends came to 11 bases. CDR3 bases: TGTGCCAGCAGCCAAGCAGGGTTGGGGTCCTACGAGCAGTACTTC. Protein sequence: CASSQAGLGSYEQYF.

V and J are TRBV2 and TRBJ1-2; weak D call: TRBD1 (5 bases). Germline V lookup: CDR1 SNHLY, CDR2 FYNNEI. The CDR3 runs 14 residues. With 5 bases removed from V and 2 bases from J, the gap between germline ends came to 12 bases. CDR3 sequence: CASSREGQNYGYTF. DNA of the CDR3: TGTGCCAGCAGTCGCGAGGGGCAAAACTATGGCTACACCTTC.

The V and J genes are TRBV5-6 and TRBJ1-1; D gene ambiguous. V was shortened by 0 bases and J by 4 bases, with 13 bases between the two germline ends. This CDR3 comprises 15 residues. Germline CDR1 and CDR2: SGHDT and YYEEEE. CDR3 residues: CASSLATVRSTEAFF. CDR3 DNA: TGTGCCAGCAGCTTGGCCACAGTGAGGAGCACTGAAGCTTTCTTT.

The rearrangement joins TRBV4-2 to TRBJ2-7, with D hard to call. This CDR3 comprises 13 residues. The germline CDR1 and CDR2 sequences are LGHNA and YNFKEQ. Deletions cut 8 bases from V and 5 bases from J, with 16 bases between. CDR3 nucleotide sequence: TGTGCCAGCGGCTCAGCCGCCCGGCACGAGCAGTACTTC. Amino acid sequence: CASGSAARHEQYF.

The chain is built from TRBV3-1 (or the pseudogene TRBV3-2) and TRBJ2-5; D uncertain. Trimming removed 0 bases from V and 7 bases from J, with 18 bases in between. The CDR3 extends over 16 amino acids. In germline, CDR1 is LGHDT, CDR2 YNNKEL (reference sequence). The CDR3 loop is CASSQETLEPPGTQYF. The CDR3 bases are TGTGCCAGCAGCCAAGAAACGCTCGAACCTCCGGGGACCCAGTACTTC.

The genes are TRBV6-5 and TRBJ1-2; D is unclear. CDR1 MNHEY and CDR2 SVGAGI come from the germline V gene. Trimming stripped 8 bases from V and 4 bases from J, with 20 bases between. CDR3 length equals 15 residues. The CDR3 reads CASYSEVVFGYGYTF. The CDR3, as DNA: TGTGCCAGCTATTCGGAGGTCGTCTTCGGCTATGGCTACACCTTC.

The CDR3 loop reads CASSPRGTHQGGEQYF. The CDR3 coding sequence is TGTGCCAGCAGCCCCCGGGGGACGCACCAGGGGGGCGAGCAGTACTTC. The chain carries TRBV2 and TRBJ2-7, with D perhaps matching TRBD1 (7 bases). Per the germline V gene, CDR1 is SNHLY and CDR2 is FYNNEI. Trimming took off 6 bases at V and 6 bases at J, with 24 bases between the two ends. The CDR3 spans 16 residues.